One sample yielded the 30 T cell receptor beta chains listed below, sequenced in a study of cytomegalovirus exposure and HLA in healthy donors (TCRdb year 2017). Preparation of the library involved the immunoSEQ multiplex PCR assay. The multiplex PCR relied on a mix of 60 forward primers for TCR Vbeta segments and 13 reverse primers for TCR Jbeta segments. TCRdb re-hosts the immuneACCESS table, in-frame sequences only. Its copies lack some clones; in the studies checked, an unresolved V gene accounts for under half of them, and the cause for the rest is not known. This sample has approximately 190,000 clones in its table, and 82% of those were observed once. The ten largest clones take up roughly 0.098% of the sample. Sequencing was done on a sample of PBMCs. The receptors come from a boy between 2 and 15 years old in good health and CMV-seronegative.

The rearrangement links TRBV4-1 to TRBJ2-1; tentatively, D is TRBD2 (5 bases). V was clipped by 2 bases and J by 7 bases, with 27 bases between them. The CDR3 is 19 amino acids. The germline V gene has CDR1 MGHRA and CDR2 YSYEKL. CDR3 in amino acids: CASSQFGLPQFPTRNEQFF. The CDR3 coding sequence is TGCGCCAGCAGCCAATTTGGACTCCCGCAATTCCCCACACGGAATGAGCAGTTCTTC.

On this clone itself: One junction end does not reproduce the germline sequence, and a read error may be involved. The rearrangement joins TRBV13 to TRBJ2-3; no firm D call. Germline V gene sequence: CDR1 PRHDT, CDR2 FYEKMQ (reference sequence). The CDR3 runs to 12 residues. The CDR3 sequence is CASSTLTDAQYF. CDR3 sequence (DNA): TGTGCCAGCAGCACCTTAACAGATGCGCAGTATTTT.

The gene calls are TRBV7-2 and TRBJ2-3; D gene uncertain. CDR1 is SGHTA and CDR2 is FQGNSA in the germline V gene. The V end was cut by 4 bases, the J end by 0 bases, with 11 bases between. This CDR3 has 15 residues. CDR3 nucleotide sequence: TGTGCCAGCAGCTCCTTTGTATTGAGCACAGATACGCAGTATTTT. Amino acid sequence: CASSSFVLSTDTQYF. Supplemented by reference TRBV7-2 and TRBJ2-3, the full variable domain reads GAGVSQSPSNKVTEKGKDVELRCDPISGHTALYWYRQSLGQGLEFLIYFQGNSAPDKSGLPSDRFSAERTGGSVSTLTIQRTQQEDSAVYLCASSSFVLSTDTQYFGPGTRLTVL.

The chain uses TRBV7-9 and TRBJ1-1; 9 bases are a match to TRBD1. The V gene's germline CDR1 is SEHNR and CDR2 FQNEAQ (reference sequence). J gave up 0 bases and V 4 bases, and 3 bases lay outside the gene matches. The CDR3 runs to 15 residues. CDR3 sequence reads: CASSSDRGMNTEAFF. The CDR3 nucleotides are TGTGCCAGCAGCTCTGACAGGGGGATGAACACTGAAGCTTTCTTT.

The rearrangement joins TRBV21-1 to TRBJ2-2; the tabulated D call, TRBD1, remains unverified against the DNA. TRBV21-1 is annotated as a pseudogene. The CDR3 sequence is 15 residues long. The chain's CDR3 is CASSKGQGNTGELFF. The CDR3 DNA sequence: TGTGCCAGCAGCAAAGGACAGGGGAACACCGGGGAGCTGTTTTTT.

This clone was counted between two and nine times. The chain links TRBV19 to TRBJ2-1; TRBD2 agrees at 7 bases. CDR1 and CDR2 (germline): LNHDA, SQIVND (reference sequence). V lost 7 bases and J lost 2; bases outside the gene matches: 2. The CDR3 totals 13 residues. CDR3 region: CASNAGAYNEQFF. DNA of the CDR3: TGTGCCAGTAATGCGGGGGCCTACAATGAGCAGTTCTTC.

DNA for the CDR3: TGTGCCAGCAGCCTAACGCCCCAGCGGGGGCCACCCGAGGAGCTGTTTTTT. Encoded protein: CASSLTPQRGPPEELFF. This sequence joins TRBV4-2 and TRBJ2-2; 8 bases agree with TRBD2. CDR3 size: 17 residues. Trimming removed 4 bases from V and 10 bases from J; junction bases left unmatched: 17. CDR1 is LGHNA and CDR2 is YNFKEQ in the germline V gene.

V is TRBV7-3 and J is TRBJ2-6, with TRBD2 matching 8 bases. The V gene's germline CDR1 is SGHTA and CDR2 FQGTGA. The CDR3 is 17 amino acids. Trimming at V came to 0 bases and at J to 1 base, leaving 2 bases not matched to a gene. CDR3 region: CASSLTGTSSGANVLTF. The CDR3 DNA is TGTGCCAGCAGCTTAACTGGGACTAGTTCTGGGGCCAACGTCCTGACTTTC.

V is TRBV14 and J is TRBJ1-1; 8 bases fit TRBD1. Germline loops: CDR1 SGHDN, CDR2 FVKESK. The CDR3 runs 16 residues. The trim removed 3 bases at V and 2 bases at J, leaving 8 bases unmatched. DNA for the CDR3: TGTGCCAGCAGCCACGTAGCAGGGGGCCCCAACACTGAAGCTTTCTTT. Protein sequence: CASSHVAGGPNTEAFF.

The genes are TRBV28 and TRBJ1-4; 8 bases fit TRBD1. Germline CDR1 MDHEN, CDR2 SYDVKM. Trimming took 6 bases from V and 7 from J; bases not matched to a gene: 7. CDR3 length: 14 residues. CDR3 in amino acids: CASSQDRASEKLFF. In DNA, the CDR3 is TGTGCCAGCAGCCAGGACAGGGCATCTGAAAAACTGTTTTTT.

The chain uses TRBV2 and TRBJ1-3; the D gene is possibly TRBD1 (6 bases). The CDR3 is 14 residues long. Germline assignment: CDR1 SNHLY and CDR2 FYNNEI. V lost 5 bases and J lost 3, with 11 bases in between. The CDR3 is CASSSTGRGNTIYF. The DNA of the CDR3 is TGTGCCAGCAGTTCGACAGGTCGTGGAAACACCATATATTTT.

The chain employs TRBV4-2 and TRBJ2-5; 15 bases line up with TRBD2. The length of the CDR3 is 19 residues. Per the germline V gene, CDR1 is LGHNA and CDR2 is YNFKEQ. Unmatched junction bases numbered 13, after V lost 3 bases and J lost 5 bases. CDR3 in DNA: TGTGCCAGCAGCCACCCCACCGGGACTAGCGGGGGGCCGGGGGAGACCCAGTACTTC. This sequence encodes CASSHPTGTSGGPGETQYF.

The chain couples TRBV5-4 to TRBJ2-2; a possible D gene is TRBD1 (5 bases). V lost 4 bases and J 5 bases, leaving 15 bases between the germline ends. In germline, CDR1 is SGHNT, CDR2 YYREEE (reference sequence). The CDR3 has 15 amino acids. CDR3 sequence: CASSKGNSQTGELFF. The CDR3 DNA is TGTGCCAGCAGCAAGGGGAATTCGCAAACCGGGGAGCTGTTTTTT.

This sequence joins TRBV6-5 and TRBJ1-1; 8 bases agree with TRBD1. V lost 5 bases, J lost 4 bases, and 9 bases stayed unmatched. The CDR3 runs 15 residues. CDR1 is MNHEY and CDR2 is SVGAGI in the germline V gene. The chain's CDR3 is CASSRRTGWSTEAFF. CDR3 bases: TGTGCCAGCAGTCGGCGGACAGGGTGGAGCACTGAAGCTTTCTTT.

The V call is TRBV6-5, the J call TRBJ1-1; D is ambiguous. The V and J ends lost 8 bases and 5 bases respectively, with 18 bases between them. The CDR3 loop spans 14 amino acids. CDR1 is MNHEY and CDR2 is SVGAGI in the germline V gene. The CDR3 protein is CASPRGGSNTEAFF. CDR3 nucleotides: TGTGCCAGCCCCCGGGGAGGGAGCAATACTGAAGCTTTCTTT.

The CDR3 nucleotides read TGCGCCAGCAGTCAAGGTAGTCCTTATGGCTACACCTTC. Protein: CASSQGSPYGYTF. This chain connects TRBV23-1 to TRBJ1-2; D unclear. TRBV23-1 qualifies as an ORF whose function is uncertain. Trimming shortened V by 2 bases and J by 5 bases, and 9 bases separated the two germline ends. This CDR3 has 13 amino acids.

This chain joins TRBV9 and TRBJ1-2; tentative D call: TRBD1 (6 bases). Deletions cut 3 bases from V and 13 bases from J, with 19 bases between. This CDR3 contains 13 residues. The germline V gene encodes CDR1 SGDLS and CDR2 YYNGEE. CDR3 nucleotides: TGTGCCAGCAGCGCGCGGCGGGGGGGCGCGGGCACCTTC. Translated: CASSARRGGAGTF.

The genes are TRBV20-1 and TRBJ1-2; weak D call: TRBD1 (6 bases). V was trimmed by 6 bases and J by 8 bases, leaving 13 bases between them. The germline V gene has CDR1 DFQATT and CDR2 SNEGSKA (reference sequence). The CDR3 is 11 amino acids. For the CDR3, the DNA is TGCAGTGCCGAGGGGGGGCGAGGCTACACCTTC. It translates to CSAEGGRGYTF.

The chain couples TRBV5-6 to TRBJ2-3; the D gene is possibly TRBD1 (6 bases). V lost 0 bases and J 5 bases, leaving 13 bases between the germline ends. Germline values: CDR1 SGHDT, CDR2 YYEEEE. This CDR3 has 15 amino acids. The CDR3 bases are TGTGCCAGCAGCTTGGAGGTAGGGGGTGGAGATACGCAGTATTTT. Protein sequence: CASSLEVGGGDTQYF.

The genes are TRBV4-1 and TRBJ2-7, with 9 bases that match TRBD1. Germline V gives CDR1 MGHRA, CDR2 YSYEKL. CDR3 length equals 14 residues. J lost 1 base, V lost 6 bases, and 4 bases had no gene match. The CDR3 here is CASRGDRDSYEQYF. CDR3 nucleotides: TGCGCCAGCAGAGGGGACAGGGATTCCTACGAGCAGTACTTC.

J is TRBJ2-7 and V is TRBV30, with D hard to call. Trimming took 2 bases from V and 4 from J, leaving 12 bases between them. CDR1 and CDR2 from the germline V gene are GTSNPN and SVGIG (reference sequence). This CDR3 has 13 residues. CDR3 protein: CAWSFAVTYEQYF. In DNA, the CDR3 is TGTGCCTGGAGTTTTGCAGTCACATACGAGCAGTACTTC.

The chain is built from TRBV5-1 and TRBJ2-5, with 8 bases matching TRBD1. This CDR3 has 15 residues. Losses at the gene ends were 4 bases for V and 9 bases for J; bases not matched to a gene: 14. Per the germline V gene, CDR1 is SGHRS and CDR2 is YFSETQ. The CDR3 DNA follows: TGCGCCAGCAGCCGAAAGACAGGGGATAAGCCGGCCCAGTACTTC. This translates into CASSRKTGDKPAQYF.

V and J are TRBV27 and TRBJ1-1; no definite D call. V was shortened by 8 bases and J by 4 bases, with 8 bases between the two germline ends. The CDR3 is 11 residues long. The germline V gene encodes CDR1 MNHEY and CDR2 SMNVEV (reference sequence). The CDR3: CASGEGTEAFF. The CDR3 coding sequence is TGTGCCAGCGGGGAGGGCACTGAAGCTTTCTTT.

V usage is TRBV7-9 and J usage is TRBJ2-5, with 12 bases aligning to TRBD1. Germline V gene lookup returns CDR1 SEHNR and CDR2 FQNEAQ (reference sequence). This CDR3 is built from 15 residues. The J segment lost 5 bases and the V segment lost 7 bases, leaving 8 bases of the junction unmatched. The CDR3 nucleotides read TGTGCCAGCACCACGGGACAGGGGGCGCGGGAGACCCAGTACTTC. Protein sequence: CASTTGQGARETQYF. The complete variable domain, with remaining parts taken from reference TRBV7-9 and TRBJ2-5, reads DTGVSQNPRHKITKRGQNVTFRCDPISEHNRLYWYRQTLGQGPEFLTYFQNEAQLEKSRLLSDRFSAERPKGSFSTLEIQRTEQGDSAMYLCASTTGQGARETQYFGPGTRLLVL.

The rearrangement uses TRBV4-3 and TRBJ2-2; the match to TRBD2 covers 7 bases. CDR3 size: 16 residues. In germline, CDR1 is LGHNA, CDR2 YSLEER. The V segment lost 4 bases and the J segment 4 bases; nucleotides outside the gene matches: 9. The CDR3 region is CASSLISGTGTGELFF. The CDR3 coding sequence is TGCGCCAGCAGCCTGATAAGCGGGACCGGCACCGGGGAGCTGTTTTTT.

The chain joins TRBV30 to TRBJ1-1; 9 bases fit TRBD1. Germline V CDR1 and CDR2: GTSNPN, SVGIG (reference sequence). The CDR3 is made up of 16 amino acids. With V trimmed by 2 bases and J by 4 bases, 11 bases remained unmatched. DNA of the CDR3: TGTGCCTGGAGTTCGGGGGACAGGGTGTCTATCACTGAAGCTTTCTTT. Translated: CAWSSGDRVSITEAFF.

The chain couples TRBV25-1 to TRBJ1-2; 7 nucleotides agree with TRBD1. This CDR3 spans 14 amino acids. Germline loops: CDR1 MGHDK, CDR2 SYGVNS. V dropped 2 bases and J dropped 4; count of bases not matched to a gene: 4. The CDR3 protein is CASSEGGTAYGYTF. CDR3 DNA sequence: TGTGCCAGCAGTGAAGGGGGGACAGCCTATGGCTACACCTTC.

The chain couples TRBV25-1 to TRBJ2-1, with 9 bases that match TRBD2. V lost 1 base, J lost 4 bases, and 5 bases stayed unmatched. Germline CDR1 is MGHDK and CDR2 is SYGVNS. This CDR3 spans 16 amino acids. The CDR3, as DNA: TGTGCCAGCAGTGAATTCGCGGGGGGGAAATACAATGAGCAGTTCTTC. Translation gives CASSEFAGGKYNEQFF.

J is TRBJ1-2 and V is TRBV2; 7 bases align to TRBD1. V dropped 6 bases and J dropped 4; count of bases not matched to a gene: 11. Germline CDR1 and CDR2: SNHLY and FYNNEI. The CDR3 runs 15 residues. This CDR3 is CASRDSGGRVYGYTF. The CDR3 region has the DNA TGTGCCAGCAGAGATTCAGGGGGTCGAGTCTATGGCTACACCTTC.

The table lists this clone with a few counts. The J gene is TRBJ1-2, the V gene TRBV6-5; no clear D. V dropped 6 bases and J dropped 2 bases, with 16 bases sitting between them. The CDR3 covers 15 residues. In germline, CDR1 is MNHEY, CDR2 SVGAGI. Written as DNA, the CDR3 is TGTGCCAGCAGCCCCTTCGTAGAGAGAAACTATGGCTACACCTTC. Translation gives CASSPFVERNYGYTF.